These 10 T cell receptor beta chains were sequenced from one sample in a study of human T cells and chemical hapten exposure. Time point given: pre-sensitization, week 0. Stated treatment: therapeutic diphenylcyclopropenone sensitization with weekly scalp DPC. TCRdb re-derived calls from the RACE reads in MiXCR, one entry per CDR3 protein. The sample records roughly 120,000 distinct CDR3 sequences, approximately 15% being singletons. Sequencing used whole blood, obtained in connection with sensitization to the hapten diphenylcyclopropenone (DPC). These receptors were collected from a young woman with alopecia areata. Some clones in this sample may be carry-over from other donors' samples.

This clonotype was found many times. V usage is TRBV4-3 and J usage is TRBJ2-2; no reliable D call. Trimming removed 0 bases from V and 1 base from J, with 9 bases in between. The CDR3 contains 16 residues. The germline CDR1 and CDR2 sequences are LGHNA and YSLEER. This CDR3 reads CASSQEVTLNTGELFF. CDR3 sequence (DNA): TGCGCCAGCAGCCAAGAGGTCACCCTGAACACCGGGGAGCTGTTTTTT.

This clonotype was found many times. The chain joins TRBV4-3 to TRBJ2-7; D call uncertain. The CDR3 has 14 amino acids. Germline CDR1 is LGHNA and CDR2 is YSLEER. With 5 bases removed from V and 0 bases from J, the gap between germline ends came to 11 bases. This CDR3 reads CASSGARSSYEQYF. In DNA, the CDR3 is TGCGCCAGCAGCGGAGCTAGGAGCTCCTACGAGCAGTACTTC.

This clonotype was counted at least ten times. The CDR3 here is CASSLGGVFAYNEQFF. DNA for the CDR3: TGTGCCAGCAGCTTAGGTGGGGTCTTTGCCTACAATGAGCAGTTCTTC. The V call is TRBV13, the J call TRBJ2-1; D not resolved. This CDR3 is 16 amino acids long. Trimming stripped 0 bases from V and 2 bases from J, with 11 bases between. Germline V CDR1 and CDR2: PRHDT, FYEKMQ (reference sequence).

This chain uses TRBV5-1 with TRBJ1-1, with TRBD1 identical over 8 bases. V lost 4 bases and J lost 1; bases outside the gene matches: 9. Germline V lookup: CDR1 SGHRS, CDR2 YFSETQ. CDR3 length equals 16 residues. CDR3 bases: TGCGCCAGCAGCCCCTTCGGGGGACAGGCGAACACTGAAGCTTTCTTT. It yields the protein CASSPFGGQANTEAFF.

The gene calls are TRBV20-1 and TRBJ2-1; D is ambiguous. Trimming left V 6 bases short and J 0 bases short, with 15 bases between. The CDR3 length is 15 residues. The germline V gene has CDR1 DFQATT and CDR2 SNEGSKA (reference sequence). CDR3 in amino acids: CSASRASSSYNEQFF. The CDR3 DNA is TGCAGTGCCTCCCGGGCTTCGAGCTCCTACAATGAGCAGTTCTTC.

Worth noting for this clonotype: This may be a read error, as it is one base from a much larger clone. J is TRBJ1-1 and V is TRBV7-9, with a possible D match to TRBD1 (5 bases). CDR1 and CDR2 (germline): SEHNR, FQNEAQ (reference sequence). The CDR3 has 14 residues. The V end lost 6 bases, the J end lost 5 bases, and 16 bases lay between the germline ends. The CDR3: CASSLTSQVTEAFF. CDR3 DNA sequence: TGTGCCAGCAGTCTTACGTCACAGGTGACTGAAGCTTTCTTT.

The V gene is TRBV9, the J gene TRBJ2-2, with 9 bases identical to TRBD1. The V gene end was trimmed by 3 bases and the J gene end by 4 bases; junction bases not matched to a gene: 4. CDR3 length: 15 amino acids. From germline, CDR1 is SGDLS and CDR2 YYNGEE. The CDR3 is CASSGDRAGTGELFF. Here the CDR3 DNA reads TGTGCCAGCAGCGGGGACAGGGCGGGCACCGGGGAGCTGTTTTTT.

This chain links TRBV27 with TRBJ1-5; TRBD1 aligns across 7 bases. Germline CDR1 MNHEY, CDR2 SMNVEV (reference sequence). The V segment lost 5 bases and the J segment 0 bases; nucleotides outside the gene matches: 4. CDR3 length: 15 amino acids. Here the CDR3 reads CASSPYRGSNQPQHF. The CDR3 DNA reads as TGTGCCAGCAGTCCGTACAGGGGTAGCAATCAGCCCCAGCATTTT.

This clonotype was seen only a few times. This sequence joins TRBV29-1 and TRBJ2-1, with 8 nucleotides matching TRBD2. This CDR3 comprises 17 residues. Per the germline V gene, CDR1 is SQVTM and CDR2 is ANQGSEA. J gave up 0 bases and V 7 bases, and 14 bases lay outside the gene matches. In nucleotides, the CDR3 is TGCAGCGCAAAGAGGGTAGCGGGGAGGCTCTCCTACAATGAGCAGTTCTTC. It specifies CSAKRVAGRLSYNEQFF.

This clonotype was seen a handful of times. The chain links TRBV7-6 to TRBJ1-1, with D possibly matching TRBD1 (6 bases). The germline V gene has CDR1 SGHVS and CDR2 FNYEAQ. The V and J ends lost 7 bases and 4 bases respectively, with 31 bases between them. The CDR3 spans 19 residues. The CDR3 protein is CASTPSVRQVLNEVTEAFF. In DNA, the CDR3 is TGTGCCAGCACCCCCAGTGTTAGACAGGTCCTTAACGAGGTCACTGAAGCTTTCTTT.